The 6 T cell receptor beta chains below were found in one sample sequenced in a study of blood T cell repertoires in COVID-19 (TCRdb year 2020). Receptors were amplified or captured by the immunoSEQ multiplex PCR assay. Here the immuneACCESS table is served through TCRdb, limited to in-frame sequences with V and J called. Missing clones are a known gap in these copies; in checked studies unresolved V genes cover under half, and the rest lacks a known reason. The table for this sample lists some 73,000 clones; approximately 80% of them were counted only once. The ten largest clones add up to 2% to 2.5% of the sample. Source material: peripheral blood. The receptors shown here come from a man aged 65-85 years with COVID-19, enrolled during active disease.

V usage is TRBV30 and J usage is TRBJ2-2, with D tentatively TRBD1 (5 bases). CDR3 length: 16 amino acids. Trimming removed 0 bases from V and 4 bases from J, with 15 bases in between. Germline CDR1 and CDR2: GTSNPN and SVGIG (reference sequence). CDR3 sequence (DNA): TGTGCCTGGAGTGTAGGGCAGGGTTACGGCACCGGGGAGCTGTTTTTT. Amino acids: CAWSVGQGYGTGELFF. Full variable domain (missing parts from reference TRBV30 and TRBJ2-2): SQTIHQWPATLVQPVGSPLSLECTVEGTSNPNLYWYRQAAGRGLQLLFYSVGIGQISSEVPQNLSASRPQDRQFILSSKKLLLSDSGFYLCAWSVGQGYGTGELFFGEGSRLTVL.

CDR3: CASSPHAGTGELFF. The CDR3 DNA reads as TGTGCCAGCAGCCCACACGCGGGTACCGGGGAGCTGTTTTTT. The chain carries TRBV9 and TRBJ2-2, with a possible D match to TRBD2 (5 bases). Per the germline V gene, CDR1 is SGDLS and CDR2 is YYNGEE. The CDR3 runs to 14 residues. Trimming left V 4 bases short and J 5 bases short, with 12 bases between.

CDR3 in DNA: TGTGCCAGTAGTCATACTAGCGGGAGGGCCCCGAGGGAGCAGTACTTC. Its translation is CASSHTSGRAPREQYF. V gene TRBV19 combines with J gene TRBJ2-7; 13 nucleotides align to TRBD2. Germline V gene sequence: CDR1 LNHDA, CDR2 SQIVND (reference sequence). The CDR3 has 16 residues. The J segment lost 7 bases and the V segment lost 5 bases, leaving 11 bases of the junction unmatched.

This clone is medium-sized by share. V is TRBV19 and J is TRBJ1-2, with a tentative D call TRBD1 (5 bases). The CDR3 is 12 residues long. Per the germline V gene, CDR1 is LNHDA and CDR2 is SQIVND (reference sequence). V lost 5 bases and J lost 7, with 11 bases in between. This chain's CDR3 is CASSRQSGGYTF. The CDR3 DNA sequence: TGTGCCAGTAGTCGACAGTCCGGTGGCTACACCTTC.

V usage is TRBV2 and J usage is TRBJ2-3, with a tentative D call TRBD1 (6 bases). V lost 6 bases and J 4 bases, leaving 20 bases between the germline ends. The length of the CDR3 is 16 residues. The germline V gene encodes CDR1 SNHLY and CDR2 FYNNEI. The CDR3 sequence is CASRAQQGLWADTQYF. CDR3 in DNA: TGTGCCAGCAGGGCCCAGCAGGGGCTATGGGCAGATACGCAGTATTTT. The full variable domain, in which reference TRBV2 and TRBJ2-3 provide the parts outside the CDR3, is EPEVTQTPSHQVTQMGQEVILRCVPISNHLYFYWYRQILGQKVEFLVSFYNNEISEKSEIFDDQFSVERPDGSNFTLKIRSTKLEDSAMYFCASRAQQGLWADTQYFGPGTRLTVL.

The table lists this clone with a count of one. CDR3 sequence: CASSQGTSSNNEQFF. For the CDR3, the DNA is TGCGCCAGCAGCCAAGGGACTAGCAGTAACAATGAGCAGTTCTTC. This chain uses TRBV4-3 with TRBJ2-1; 8 bases are a match to TRBD2. V was clipped by 1 base and J by 5 bases; unmatched bases: 4. The CDR3 has 15 residues. Germline CDR1 is LGHNA and CDR2 is YSLEER.